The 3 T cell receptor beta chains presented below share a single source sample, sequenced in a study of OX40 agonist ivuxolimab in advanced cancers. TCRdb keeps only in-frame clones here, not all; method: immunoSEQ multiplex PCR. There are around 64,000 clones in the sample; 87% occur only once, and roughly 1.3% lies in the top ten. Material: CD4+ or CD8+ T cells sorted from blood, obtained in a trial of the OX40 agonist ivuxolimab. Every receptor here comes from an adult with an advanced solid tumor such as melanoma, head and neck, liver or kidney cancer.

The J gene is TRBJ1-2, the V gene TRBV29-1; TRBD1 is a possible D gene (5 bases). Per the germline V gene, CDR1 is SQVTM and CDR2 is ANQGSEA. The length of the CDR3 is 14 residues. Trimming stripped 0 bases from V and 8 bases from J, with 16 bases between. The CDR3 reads CSVEEYDPGTGYTF. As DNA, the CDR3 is TGCAGCGTTGAAGAATATGATCCAGGGACGGGCTACACCTTC.

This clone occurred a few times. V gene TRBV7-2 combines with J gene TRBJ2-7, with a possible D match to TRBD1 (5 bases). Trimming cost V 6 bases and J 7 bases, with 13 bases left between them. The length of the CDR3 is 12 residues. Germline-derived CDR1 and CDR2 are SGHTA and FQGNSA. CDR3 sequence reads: CASRSTWTEQYF. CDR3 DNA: TGTGCCAGCAGGAGTACCTGGACAGAGCAGTACTTC.

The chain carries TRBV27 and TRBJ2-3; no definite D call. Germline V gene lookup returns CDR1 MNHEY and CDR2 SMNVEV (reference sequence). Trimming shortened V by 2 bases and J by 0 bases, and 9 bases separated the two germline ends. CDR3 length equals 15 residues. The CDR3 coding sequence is TGTGCCAGCAGTTTAGAGGCCCCTAGCACAGATACGCAGTATTTT. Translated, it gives CASSLEAPSTDTQYF.